This is a list of T cell receptor beta chains from one sample in a study of cytomegalovirus exposure and HLA in healthy donors. Libraries were prepared by immunoSEQ multiplex PCR; TCRdb keeps only in-frame clonotypes and omits some of them. The sample shows some 150,000 clones, around 84% of them seen only once. The specimen sequenced was PBMCs. The receptors were sampled from a woman aged 18-29 years in good health and CMV-seronegative. The CDR3 runs from the conserved cysteine through the conserved F or W. The D gene is left open where the match is weak. Only some rows state a clone size, as once, few, many or a class for expanded clones.

clone size	V gene	D gene	J gene	CDR3 DNA	CDR3 protein
-	TRBV19	-	TRBJ2-5	TGTGCCAGTAGTATAGGCCAGAAAGAGACCCAGTACTTC	CASSIGQKETQYF
-	TRBV10-3	TRBD1	TRBJ1-6	TGTGCCATCAGTGAGGACAGGGGCGGCAATTCACCCCTCCACTTT	CAISEDRGGNSPLHF
-	TRBV6-6	-	TRBJ2-7	TGTGCCTCCGGGGGGACAGGAGCCTACGAGCAGTACTTC	CASGGTGAYEQYF
-	TRBV6-5	TRBD2	TRBJ2-7	TGTGCCAGCCGGACTAGCGGGAGTTATGACGAGCAGTACTTC	CASRTSGSYDEQYF
once	TRBV6-5	-	TRBJ1-5	TGTGCCAGCGTCTACCAGGGGAATCAGCCCCAGCATTTT	CASVYQGNQPQHF
-	TRBV28	TRBD1	TRBJ2-7	TGTGCCAGCAGTTTAACAGGGGGCTCCTACGAGCAGTACTTC	CASSLTGGSYEQYF
-	TRBV7-2	-	TRBJ1-2	TGTGCCAGCAGCTCCACCACTCGACAGCGTAGGGCCGCTGGCTACACCTTC	CASSSTTRQRRAAGYTF
-	TRBV7-8	TRBD2	TRBJ2-2	TGTGCCAGCAGCTCCGGGCCTACTAGCGGGAACACCGGGGAGCTGTTTTTT	CASSSGPTSGNTGELFF
few	TRBV11-2	-	TRBJ1-3	TGTGCCAGCAGCTTAGGTTCAGGGGTTGGAAACACCATATATTTT	CASSLGSGVGNTIYF
-	TRBV10-3	-	TRBJ1-5	TGTGCCATCAGTGAGTCGACGGGGTTTCAGCCCCAGCATTTT	CAISESTGFQPQHF
-	TRBV19	TRBD1	TRBJ1-2	TGTGCCAGTAGTGCGGACAGGGTACAGGGTCGTGGCTACACCTTC	CASSADRVQGRGYTF
-	TRBV25-1	-	TRBJ2-5	TGTGCCAGCAGTCCCTCGGAGACCCAGTACTTC	CASSPSETQYF
once	TRBV29-1	TRBD1	TRBJ1-2	TGCAGCGCATCCGGGACAGGGGCACGGGGCTACACCTTC	CSASGTGARGYTF
-	TRBV27	-	TRBJ1-2	TGTGCCAGCAGTCCCTTCGCCGGACTGAACTATGGCTACACCTTC	CASSPFAGLNYGYTF
once	TRBV5-1	-	TRBJ2-7	TGCGCCAGCAGCACTGGGCCAGGGGCCAACGAGCAGTACTTC	CASSTGPGANEQYF
-	TRBV2	-	TRBJ2-5	TGTGCCAGCGGAACAGTTACCCAAGAGACCCAGTACTTC	CASGTVTQETQYF
-	TRBV27	TRBD1	TRBJ1-4	TGTGCCAGCAGTCCGACAGGGGGCGGGGATTACGAAAAACTGTTTTTT	CASSPTGGGDYEKLFF
-	TRBV7-2	-	TRBJ2-7	TGTGCCAGCAGCCAAGAAGTAGCAGACTCCTACGAGCAGTACTTC	CASSQEVADSYEQYF
-	TRBV19	TRBD1	TRBJ2-1	TGTGCCAGTAGTATAGTCTGGGACAGGGGGTACAATGAGCAGTTCTTC	CASSIVWDRGYNEQFF
-	TRBV7-9	TRBD2	TRBJ2-7	TGTGCCAGCAGCTTAGATTACATGTTGTCTAGCGGGAGTGGGGAGCAGTACTTC	CASSLDYMLSSGSGEQYF
once	TRBV5-4	TRBD2	TRBJ2-7	TGTGCCAGCAGCATGGGACTAGCGGGAGGGGAGCAGTACTTC	CASSMGLAGGEQYF
-	TRBV28	TRBD1	TRBJ1-2	TGTGCCAGCAGGACAGGGGTGGGTGGCTACACCTTC	CASRTGVGGYTF
-	TRBV5-4	TRBD1	TRBJ2-3	TGTGCCAGCAGCTTGGCCCAGGGGGCAGTGACAGATACGCAGTATTTT	CASSLAQGAVTDTQYF
-	TRBV6-1	TRBD2	TRBJ2-3	TGTGCCAGCTCTGGACTAGCGGGAGAGGTAGATACGCAGTATTTT	CASSGLAGEVDTQYF
-	TRBV28	TRBD1	TRBJ1-2	TGTGCCAGCAGAAGTCCGGGACAGGATGGCTACACCTTC	CASRSPGQDGYTF
-	TRBV2	TRBD1	TRBJ1-6	TGTGCCAGCAGTGACGGGGTACGGACAGGGTATTCACCCCTCCACTTT	CASSDGVRTGYSPLHF
few	TRBV10-3	TRBD2	TRBJ2-2	TGTGCCATCAGTCCCCTACTAGCGGGAGGGCCCGGGGAGCTGTTTTTT	CAISPLLAGGPGELFF
-	TRBV11-2	-	TRBJ1-6	TGTGCCAGCAGCTCCACGGGGGTCTCACCCCTCCACTTT	CASSSTGVSPLHF
-	TRBV4-1	-	TRBJ2-7	TGCGCCAGCAGCCGCACTAGTTTGGTACACGAGCAGTACTTC	CASSRTSLVHEQYF
-	TRBV7-2	TRBD2	TRBJ2-7	TGTGCCAGCAGCCCCCCTGGGGAGCGGGAGGTGCAGTACTTC	CASSPPGEREVQYF